The 9 T cell receptor beta chains below come from one sample, sequenced in a study of CD8+ T cells in alopecia areata. RNA was isolated and reverse transcribed to cDNA, the sequencing template. Method: immunoSEQ multiplex PCR; TCRdb's copy keeps in-frame clones and lacks some. The sample contains about 120,000 clones, approximately 58% of which appear only once. Material: CD4+ T cells sorted from blood. The receptors were sampled from a human donor in good health.

A few counts support this clone. The chain has TRBV29-1 and TRBJ1-2; D remains ambiguous. Germline CDR1 SQVTM, CDR2 ANQGSEA. Trimming shortened V by 6 bases and J by 6 bases, and 14 bases separated the two germline ends. The CDR3 loop spans 12 amino acids. CDR3 nucleotides: TGCAGCGTGAAACAGATGATGGATGGCTACACCTTC. Translated: CSVKQMMDGYTF. Full variable domain (missing parts from reference TRBV29-1 and TRBJ1-2): SAVISQKPSRDICQRGTSLTIQCQVDSQVTMMFWYRQQPGQSLTLIATANQGSEATYESGFVIDKFPISRPNLTFSTLTVSNMSPEDSSIYLCSVKQMMDGYTFGSGTRLTVV.

The chain combines TRBV27 with TRBJ2-4; D unresolved. CDR3 size: 16 residues. Germline V gene sequence: CDR1 MNHEY, CDR2 SMNVEV (reference sequence). V was shortened by 4 bases and J by 0 bases, with 13 bases between the two germline ends. The CDR3 DNA follows: TGTGCCAGCAGTTCGTTGGCCGCCTTAGCCAAAAACATTCAGTACTTC. Amino acids: CASSSLAALAKNIQYF.

J is TRBJ2-3 and V is TRBV7-2; possible D gene TRBD2, 7 bases. This CDR3 comprises 15 residues. CDR1 is SGHTA and CDR2 is FQGNSA in the germline V gene. The germline V and J ends were trimmed by 2 bases and 3 bases, with 12 bases remaining between them. This CDR3 reads CASSLPGGSTDTQYF. CDR3 bases: TGTGCCAGCAGCTTACCGGGGGGCTCAACAGATACGCAGTATTTT.

This chain links TRBV30 with TRBJ2-5, with D unclear. The germline V and J ends were trimmed by 0 bases and 7 bases, with 6 bases remaining between them. Per germline, CDR1 GTSNPN and CDR2 SVGIG (reference sequence). This CDR3 has 11 residues. Written as DNA, the CDR3 is TGTGCCTGGAGTGTATCGGGGACCCAGTACTTC. Translation gives CAWSVSGTQYF.

This clone came up a few times. The chain links TRBV18 to TRBJ1-4; 7 positions match TRBD1. The CDR3 sequence is 13 residues long. The V gene's germline CDR1 is KGHSH and CDR2 LQKENI. Trimming cost V 5 bases and J 7 bases; bases outside gene matches: 4. In DNA form, the CDR3 reads TGTGCCAGCTCAAGCGGGACAGTTGAAAAACTGTTTTTT. This encodes CASSSGTVEKLFF.

Comments on this clone: Additional DNA sequences in this sample encode the identical CDR3. The CDR3 DNA follows: TGTGCCAGCAGCCCCCTTGGCAATCAGCCCCAGCATTTT. It translates to CASSPLGNQPQHF. This chain joins TRBV27 and TRBJ1-5; D remains unclear. The CDR3 contains 13 residues. CDR1 MNHEY and CDR2 SMNVEV come from the germline V gene (reference sequence). V was cut by 6 bases and J by 2 bases, with 8 bases left in between.

The V call is TRBV10-2, the J call TRBJ2-7, with TRBD1 as a possible D gene (6 bases). Trimming pared 1 base from V and 3 bases from J, leaving 13 bases between. The CDR3 sequence is 15 residues long. Per germline, CDR1 WSHSY and CDR2 SAAADI. The CDR3 protein is CASSEFGQWDYEQYF. The CDR3 DNA sequence: TGCGCCAGCAGTGAGTTCGGACAGTGGGACTACGAGCAGTACTTC.

This clone has only one observation. The chain joins TRBV15 to TRBJ2-5; D unresolved. The germline V gene has CDR1 LNHNV and CDR2 YYDKDF (reference sequence). Trimming left V 6 bases short and J 5 bases short, with 16 bases between. The length of the CDR3 is 14 residues. The CDR3 region is CATRALYPRETQYF. The CDR3 nucleotides are TGTGCCACCAGGGCGTTATACCCCCGGGAGACCCAGTACTTC.

V and J are TRBV6-5 and TRBJ1-2; D is unclear. This CDR3 contains 13 residues. Germline CDR1 reads MNHEY; CDR2 reads SVGAGI. V was pared by 6 bases and J by 3 bases, with 11 bases between. The CDR3 loop is CASSRSPDYGYTF. The CDR3 DNA reads TGTGCCAGCAGCCGCAGTCCCGACTATGGCTACACCTTC.